What follows are 18 T cell receptor beta chains derived from one specimen sequenced in a study of shared clonotypes between healthy human individuals. Only in-frame clones appear in the TCRdb table, and some are missing; sequencing was by immunoSEQ multiplex PCR. The sample holds some 2,100,000 clones; roughly 95% are singletons and the top ten take approximately 0.13%. Sequenced material: naive CD4+ T cells sorted from blood. Sample subset: CD45RA+ positively selected. The receptors were gathered from a man aged 18 to 30 in good health.

The gene calls are TRBV29-1 and TRBJ1-1, with D unresolved. Trimming removed 8 bases at V and 1 base at J, with 14 bases between. In germline, CDR1 is SQVTM, CDR2 ANQGSEA. This CDR3 is 13 amino acids long. The CDR3 region has the DNA TGCAGCTCAAACGGAGGGCCGAACACTGAAGCTTTCTTT. This codes for CSSNGGPNTEAFF. Full variable domain (remainder filled in from reference TRBV29-1 and TRBJ1-1): SAVISQKPSRDICQRGTSLTIQCQVDSQVTMMFWYRQQPGQSLTLIATANQGSEATYESGFVIDKFPISRPNLTFSTLTVSNMSPEDSSIYLCSSNGGPNTEAFFGQGTRLTVV.

The chain has TRBV5-4 and TRBJ2-1; 11 positions agree with TRBD2. CDR3 size: 17 residues. Germline V gene sequence: CDR1 SGHNT, CDR2 YYREEE (reference sequence). Trimming removed 4 bases from V and 8 bases from J; junction bases left unmatched: 14. The CDR3 is CASSLWTSGLLNHEQFF. CDR3 DNA: TGTGCCAGCAGCCTTTGGACTAGCGGGCTGCTTAACCATGAGCAGTTCTTC.

The genes are TRBV5-6 and TRBJ1-2, with D tentatively TRBD1 (6 bases). V dropped 1 base and J dropped 1 base, with 14 bases sitting between them. Germline V gene lookup returns CDR1 SGHDT and CDR2 YYEEEE. This CDR3 is 16 amino acids long. This CDR3 reads CASSLLAGANNYGYTF. In nucleotides, the CDR3 is TGTGCCAGCAGCTTGTTGGCAGGGGCAAATAACTATGGCTACACCTTC.

V is TRBV5-1 and J is TRBJ2-2; perhaps TRBD2 as D (5 bases). The CDR3 runs to 14 residues. Per the germline V gene, CDR1 is SGHRS and CDR2 is YFSETQ. The germline V and J ends were trimmed by 4 bases and 4 bases, with 11 bases remaining between them. For the CDR3, the DNA is TGCGCCAGCAGCGTAGAGGGCCGCACCGGGGAGCTGTTTTTT. Its translation: CASSVEGRTGELFF. Drawing the rest from reference TRBV5-1 and TRBJ2-2, the complete variable domain is KAGVTQTPRYLIKTRGQQVTLSCSPISGHRSVSWYQQTPGQGLQFLFEYFSETQRNKGNFPGRFSGRQFSNSRSEMNVSTLELGDSALYLCASSVEGRTGELFFGEGSRLTVL.

The chain carries TRBV5-1 and TRBJ2-5, with a possible D match to TRBD1 (7 bases). V shed 6 bases and J shed 4 bases, with 19 bases lying between them. The germline CDR1 and CDR2 sequences are SGHRS and YFSETQ. The CDR3 runs 15 residues. CDR3 in amino acids: CASTLDRVRGETQYF. CDR3 coding DNA: TGCGCCAGCACCCTCGACAGGGTGCGGGGAGAGACCCAGTACTTC.

The genes are TRBV25-1 and TRBJ2-5, with D maybe TRBD2 (6 bases). This CDR3 has 12 residues. V lost 8 bases and J lost 2, with 9 bases in between. Germline V gives CDR1 MGHDK, CDR2 SYGVNS. The CDR3 region is CASSEGQETQYF. The CDR3 DNA is TGTGCCAGCTCGGAGGGACAAGAGACCCAGTACTTC.

The chain uses TRBV6-1 and TRBJ2-7; 11 bases agree with TRBD1. Unmatched junction bases numbered 5, after V lost 1 base and J lost 6 bases. Germline CDR1 MNHNS, CDR2 SASEGT. CDR3 length: 15 amino acids. The CDR3 DNA reads as TGTGCCAGCAGTGAAGAGCGGACAGGGGGCGGCGAGCAGTACTTC. It codes for CASSEERTGGGEQYF.

This clone was seen only a few times. The sample contains more than one DNA sequence encoding this CDR3. V is TRBV7-9 and J is TRBJ2-7; D unclear. Per the germline V gene, CDR1 is SEHNR and CDR2 is FQNEAQ (reference sequence). The length of the CDR3 is 11 residues. Trimming pared 5 bases from V and 1 base from J, leaving 3 bases between. CDR3 DNA sequence: TGTGCCAGCAGCCTTTCCTACGAGCAGTACTTC. This encodes CASSLSYEQYF. The complete variable domain, with remaining parts taken from reference TRBV7-9 and TRBJ2-7, reads DTGVSQNPRHKITKRGQNVTFRCDPISEHNRLYWYRQTLGQGPEFLTYFQNEAQLEKSRLLSDRFSAERPKGSFSTLEIQRTEQGDSAMYLCASSLSYEQYFGPGTRLTVT.

The chain combines TRBV27 with TRBJ2-2, with a possible D match to TRBD2 (6 bases). The CDR3 is 15 residues long. CDR1 is MNHEY and CDR2 is SMNVEV in the germline V gene (reference sequence). V dropped 4 bases and J dropped 0 bases, with 9 bases sitting between them. The CDR3 nucleotides are TGTGCCAGCAGTTCGACTAGTTCGAACACCGGGGAGCTGTTTTTT. It encodes CASSSTSSNTGELFF.

In regard to this clone: Compared with germline, one end of the junction differs, possibly owing to a read error. V and J are TRBV7-2 and TRBJ2-4, with D possibly TRBD2 on 6 matching bases. This CDR3 comprises 14 residues. Per the germline V gene, CDR1 is SGHTA and CDR2 is FQGNSA. CDR3 loop: CASSLVLEGRQPNF. The CDR3 DNA follows: TGTGCCAGCAGCTTAGTTTTGGAGGGGAGACAGCCGAACTTC. Using reference TRBV7-2 and TRBJ2-4 for the parts outside the CDR3, the full variable domain is GAGVSQSPSNKVTEKGKDVELRCDPISGHTALYWYRQSLGQGLEFLIYFQGNSAPDKSGLPSDRFSAERTGGSVSTLTIQRTQQEDSAVYLCASSLVLEGRQPNFGAGTRLSVL.

The rearrangement links TRBV14 to TRBJ1-1; 9 bases are a match to TRBD1. The J segment lost 4 bases and the V segment lost 1 base, leaving 7 bases of the junction unmatched. CDR3 length: 16 amino acids. The V gene's germline CDR1 is SGHDN and CDR2 FVKESK. The CDR3 coding sequence is TGTGCCAGCAGCCAAGCTAGGACAGGGGTGAGCACTGAAGCTTTCTTT. Translating gives CASSQARTGVSTEAFF.

V usage is TRBV7-2 and J usage is TRBJ2-7, with 12 bases identical to TRBD2. Germline CDR1 and CDR2: SGHTA and FQGNSA. Losses at the gene ends were 5 bases for V and 1 base for J; bases not matched to a gene: 9. This CDR3 spans 17 amino acids. The CDR3 protein is CASSPALAGGLSYEQYF. CDR3 sequence (DNA): TGTGCCAGCAGCCCAGCGCTAGCGGGAGGGCTATCCTACGAGCAGTACTTC. The full variable domain, with the rest looked up from reference TRBV7-2 and TRBJ2-7, is GAGVSQSPSNKVTEKGKDVELRCDPISGHTALYWYRQSLGQGLEFLIYFQGNSAPDKSGLPSDRFSAERTGGSVSTLTIQRTQQEDSAVYLCASSPALAGGLSYEQYFGPGTRLTVT.

The V call is TRBV6-5, the J call TRBJ1-1; no firm D call. The V end lost 0 bases, the J end lost 0 bases, and 8 bases lay between the germline ends. CDR3 size: 15 residues. Germline assignment: CDR1 MNHEY and CDR2 SVGAGI. The CDR3 DNA follows: TGTGCCAGCAGTTACTCCAGGTTAATGAACACTGAAGCTTTCTTT. Its protein is CASSYSRLMNTEAFF.

The J gene is TRBJ1-4, the V gene TRBV6-5; 7 bases are a match to TRBD1. The length of the CDR3 is 15 residues. The germline CDR1 and CDR2 sequences are MNHEY and SVGAGI. Unmatched junction bases numbered 14, after V lost 9 bases and J lost 7 bases. This chain's CDR3 is CASRSDRVKGEKLFF. CDR3 bases: TGTGCCAGTCGATCCGACAGGGTAAAGGGTGAAAAACTGTTTTTT.

V usage is TRBV5-1 and J usage is TRBJ1-6; a possible D gene is TRBD1 (5 bases). V was cut by 3 bases and J by 9 bases, with 19 bases left in between. Germline CDR1 reads SGHRS; CDR2 reads YFSETQ. The CDR3 loop spans 16 amino acids. As DNA, the CDR3 is TGCGCCAGCAGCTCCCCTGGCGACAGTTATGGTTCACCCCTCCACTTT. Translated, it gives CASSSPGDSYGSPLHF.

This rearrangement joins TRBV5-1 to TRBJ1-3, with no clear D. Germline CDR1 and CDR2: SGHRS and YFSETQ. The length of the CDR3 is 16 residues. Trimming stripped 0 bases from V and 0 bases from J, with 10 bases between. CDR3 protein: CASSLGQRLSGNTIYF. DNA for the CDR3: TGCGCCAGCAGCTTGGGGCAGCGCCTCTCTGGAAACACCATATATTTT.

In its sample, this clone was seen once. This chain connects TRBV9 to TRBJ1-1; the match to TRBD1 covers 7 bases. The V gene's germline CDR1 is SGDLS and CDR2 YYNGEE. The V segment lost 4 bases and the J segment 1 base; nucleotides outside the gene matches: 13. The CDR3 runs 17 residues. CDR3 residues: CASSSGGGGAKNTEAFF. CDR3 sequence (DNA): TGTGCCAGCAGCTCCGGTGGAGGGGGCGCAAAGAACACTGAAGCTTTCTTT.

This chain links TRBV7-8 with TRBJ1-4; 7 nucleotides line up with TRBD1. This CDR3 is built from 16 residues. J gave up 0 bases and V 5 bases, and 6 bases lay outside the gene matches. Germline CDR1 reads SGHVS; CDR2 reads FQNEAQ. CDR3 region: CASSMTGLPTNEKLFF. CDR3 in DNA: TGTGCCAGCAGCATGACAGGGCTTCCAACTAATGAAAAACTGTTTTTT.